This TCR beta chain was sequenced in a study of blood T cell repertoires in COVID-19. Study-wide context: Nucleic acid was either cDNA or gDNA, and it came from T cells, B-cell-depleted T cells, or PBMCs.

In this sample, this clone turned up once. All enrollees were about 18 to 89 years old and from some 24 US areas. Participants were placed into cohorts based on the clinical history they reported. Produced via immunoSEQ multiplex PCR; TCRdb's table is partial and in-frame only. The sample records 220,000 or so clones, 85% to 90% being singletons. This CDR3 is 14 amino acids long. V lost 3 bases, J lost 4 bases, and 7 bases lay in between. Germline CDR1 SNHLY, CDR2 FYNNEI. The sequence derives from a woman between 50 and 59 years old with acute COVID-19. The chain joins TRBV2 to TRBJ2-6; possible D gene TRBD1, 5 bases. The sample comprised PBMCs or T cells enriched from blood (not recorded which). In DNA form, the CDR3 reads TGTGCCAGCAGTGACAGGGCCGGGGCCAACGTCCTGACTTTC. It yields the protein CASSDRAGANVLTF.